This is a list of T cell receptor beta chains from one sample in a study of cytomegalovirus exposure and HLA in healthy donors. Assay used: immunoSEQ multiplex PCR; TCRdb lists only in-frame clones, some missing. The sample lists about 140,000 clones, 80% occurring once. The sequencing input was PBMCs. All receptors come from a male donor in good health and CMV-seronegative. CDR3s include the opening cysteine and the closing phenylalanine or tryptophan. The order of the fields is V gene, J gene, clone size, D gene, CDR3 protein, CDR3 DNA. A D gene is named only where the DNA matches it firmly. The size of a clone is reported for some rows only, either as once, few or many, or as a class for expanded clones.

>TRBV5-1|TRBJ1-1|-|TRBD1
CASGENQGARAEAFF
TGCGCCAGCGGCGAAAATCAGGGGGCTAGGGCTGAAGCTTTCTTT
>TRBV13|TRBJ1-2|-|TRBD1
CASSLGLLGTGVRSKDGYTF
TGTGCCAGCAGCTTAGGCCTACTCGGGACAGGCGTTCGGTCGAAAGATGGCTACACCTTC
>TRBV6-1|TRBJ1-2|-|-
CASSEWADNSGYTF
TGTGCCAGCAGTGAATGGGCGGACAACAGCGGCTACACCTTC
>TRBV7-2|TRBJ2-3|-|-
CASSLRSGPTDTQYF
TGTGCCAGCAGCTTACGGAGCGGCCCGACAGATACGCAGTATTTT
>TRBV2|TRBJ1-5|-|-
CASRLYSNQPQHF
TGTGCCAGCAGGTTGTATAGCAATCAGCCCCAGCATTTT
>TRBV6-5|TRBJ1-5|few|-
CASSYSGRAQPQHF
TGTGCCAGCAGTTACTCGGGGAGGGCACAGCCCCAGCATTTT
>TRBV28|TRBJ1-1|-|-
CASSSRVEEAFF
TGTGCCAGCAGTTCGCGTGTAGAAGAAGCTTTCTTT
>TRBV6-6|TRBJ1-2|-|-
CASSYFGEENGYTF
TGTGCCAGCAGTTACTTTGGGGAGGAGAATGGCTACACCTTC
>TRBV5-1|TRBJ2-3|-|TRBD1
CASSLAIPYGQGALSTDTQYF
TGCGCCAGCAGCTTGGCCATCCCGTACGGACAGGGGGCCCTTAGCACAGATACGCAGTATTTT
>TRBV9|TRBJ1-2|-|-
CASSAHPPAGGYTF
TGTGCCAGCAGCGCCCACCCACCCGCGGGAGGCTACACCTTC
>TRBV10-3|TRBJ2-7|-|TRBD2
CAISGEGREQYF
TGTGCCATCAGTGGGGAGGGGAGGGAGCAGTACTTC
>TRBV27|TRBJ1-5|-|TRBD1
CASSSDRGLQPQHF
TGTGCCAGCAGTTCGGACAGGGGGTTACAGCCCCAGCATTTT
>TRBV19|TRBJ1-5|-|-
CASRPSVGAAVQPQHF
TGTGCCAGTAGACCCAGTGTTGGGGCGGCGGTACAGCCCCAGCATTTT
>TRBV30|TRBJ2-6|-|-
CACGGAVSGANVLTF
TGTGCCTGTGGGGGGGCGGTATCTGGGGCCAACGTCCTGACTTTC
>TRBV30|TRBJ2-7|-|-
CAWSVRTTEQYF
TGTGCCTGGAGTGTGAGGACTACGGAGCAGTACTTC
>TRBV5-4|TRBJ2-4|-|TRBD1
CASSPGTAYENIQYF
TGTGCCAGCAGCCCCGGGACAGCCTATGAGAACATTCAGTACTTC
>TRBV27|TRBJ1-1|few|-
CASSEDWVVTEAFF
TGTGCCAGCTCCGAGGACTGGGTTGTCACTGAAGCTTTCTTT
>TRBV10-2|TRBJ2-3|-|TRBD2
CASSPSGGFSGTDTQYF
TGCGCCAGCAGTCCAAGCGGGGGTTTCTCGGGCACAGATACGCAGTATTTT
>TRBV28|TRBJ2-1|-|TRBD2
CASRPGGIPYNEQFF
TGTGCCAGCAGGCCCGGGGGGATACCCTACAATGAGCAGTTCTTC
>TRBV28|TRBJ2-7|-|-
CASRHPGSSYEQYF
TGTGCCAGTCGTCACCCCGGGTCCTCCTACGAGCAGTACTTC
>TRBV18|TRBJ2-5|-|-
CASSFGVRETQYF
TGTGCCAGCTCGTTCGGGGTTAGGGAGACCCAGTACTTC
>TRBV20-1|TRBJ2-7|-|-
CSASQGYEQYF
TGCAGTGCTAGCCAGGGCTACGAGCAGTACTTC
>TRBV7-2|TRBJ1-5|-|-
CANSPGLLSNQPQHF
TGTGCCAACAGCCCGGGACTTTTAAGCAATCAGCCCCAGCATTTT
>TRBV7-9|TRBJ2-5|-|-
CASSLALGGEETQYF
TGTGCCAGCAGCTTAGCGCTAGGCGGAGAAGAGACCCAGTACTTC
>TRBV15|TRBJ1-2|few|TRBD1
CATWDRTGGADGYTF
TGTGCCACATGGGACAGGACAGGCGGAGCTGATGGCTACACCTTC
>TRBV7-2|TRBJ1-2|-|TRBD1
CASSPPTRTGYGYTF
TGTGCCAGCAGCCCCCCCACGAGGACAGGATATGGCTACACCTTC
>TRBV30|TRBJ1-1|-|TRBD1
CAWTGGYTEAFF
TGTGCCTGGACAGGGGGTTACACTGAAGCTTTCTTT
>TRBV13|TRBJ2-2|-|-
CASRWGFNTGELFF
TGTGCCAGCAGGTGGGGCTTTAACACCGGGGAGCTGTTTTTT
>TRBV2|TRBJ2-7|-|-
CASSQTVYEQYF
TGTGCCAGCAGCCAGACTGTCTACGAGCAGTACTTC
>TRBV2|TRBJ2-7|-|-
CASSEASLNTGEQYF
TGTGCCAGCAGTGAAGCCTCCCTGAACACGGGTGAGCAGTACTTC
>TRBV28|TRBJ2-7|-|TRBD1
CASSSEDRGDYEQYF
TGTGCCAGCAGTTCTGAAGACAGGGGGGACTACGAGCAGTACTTC
>TRBV7-2|TRBJ2-3|few|-
CASNTPQGSPDTQYF
TGTGCCAGCAACACACCCCAGGGCTCCCCAGATACGCAGTATTTT
>TRBV28|TRBJ1-1|once|-
CASSSHREEAFF
TGTGCCAGCAGTTCTCATAGGGAGGAAGCTTTCTTT
>TRBV10-3|TRBJ2-5|once|-
CAISESSNGGETQYF
TGTGCCATCAGTGAGTCGTCAAATGGGGGGGAGACCCAGTACTTC
>TRBV29-1|TRBJ2-5|-|TRBD2
CSVEGTGTGGETQYF
TGCAGCGTTGAAGGCACCGGGACGGGAGGGGAGACCCAGTACTTC
>TRBV5-4|TRBJ2-5|-|TRBD2
CASSLAGRVTQYF
TGTGCCAGCAGCTTGGCTGGGAGGGTGACCCAGTACTTC
>TRBV5-8|TRBJ2-3|-|TRBD1
CASSRGTESEDTQYF
TGTGCCAGCAGCCGTGGGACAGAGTCAGAAGATACGCAGTATTTT
>TRBV7-9|TRBJ1-4|-|-
CASSLQGRGEKLFF
TGTGCCAGCAGCTTACAAGGTCGAGGGGAAAAACTGTTTTTT
>TRBV4-3|TRBJ1-2|-|TRBD1
CASSSRQGGGYGYTF
TGCGCCAGCAGCTCCCGACAGGGAGGTGGCTATGGCTACACCTTC
>TRBV5-1|TRBJ2-2|-|-
CASSFQGGNSAGELFF
TGCGCCAGCAGCTTTCAGGGCGGCAATTCGGCCGGGGAGCTGTTTTTT
>TRBV2|TRBJ1-2|few|TRBD1
CASRPGQGYYGYTF
TGTGCCAGTAGACCGGGACAGGGGTACTATGGCTACACCTTC
>TRBV7-2|TRBJ1-1|-|-
CASSLFPGELNTEAFF
TGTGCCAGCAGCTTATTTCCAGGGGAGTTGAACACTGAAGCTTTCTTT
>TRBV7-8|TRBJ1-2|-|-
CASSSQGTAYGYTF
TGTGCCAGCAGCTCCCAGGGGACCGCGTATGGCTACACCTTC
>TRBV4-3|TRBJ2-3|-|TRBD2
CASSHGLAGGHTDTQYF
TGCGCCAGCAGCCACGGACTAGCGGGGGGTCACACAGATACGCAGTATTTT
>TRBV13|TRBJ2-1|-|-
CASSLGMSSNEQFF
TGTGCCAGCAGCTTAGGAATGTCTTCGAATGAGCAGTTCTTC
>TRBV28|TRBJ1-4|-|-
CASSFWRGGEKLFF
TGTGCCAGCAGTTTTTGGCGGGGAGGTGAAAAACTGTTTTTT
>TRBV7-8|TRBJ1-5|-|-
CASSLVAGENQPQHF
TGTGCCAGCAGCTTAGTAGCAGGGGAGAATCAGCCCCAGCATTTT
>TRBV2|TRBJ1-2|-|TRBD1
CASSLGTGGGYGYTF
TGTGCCAGCAGCCTAGGGACAGGGGGGGGCTATGGCTACACCTTC
>TRBV27|TRBJ1-2|few|-
CASSSRGGNYGYTF
TGTGCCAGCAGCTCACGGGGAGGGAACTATGGCTACACCTTC
>TRBV10-2|TRBJ1-2|once|-
CASSVRGSGYTF
TGCGCCAGCAGTGTGAGGGGGAGCGGCTACACCTTC
>TRBV19|TRBJ1-5|-|TRBD1
CASSTGTGGGQPQHF
TGTGCCAGTAGTACGGGAACAGGGGGCGGTCAGCCCCAGCATTTT
>TRBV9|TRBJ1-6|-|-
CASSRGDYNSPLHF
TGTGCCAGCTCCCGGGGGGACTATAATTCACCCCTCCACTTT
>TRBV10-3|TRBJ1-5|-|-
CAISESPGNQPQHF
TGTGCCATCAGTGAGTCGCCCGGGAATCAGCCCCAGCATTTT
>TRBV11-2|TRBJ1-6|-|-
CASSGGGSPLHF
TGTGCCAGCAGCGGGGGGGGTTCACCCCTCCACTTT